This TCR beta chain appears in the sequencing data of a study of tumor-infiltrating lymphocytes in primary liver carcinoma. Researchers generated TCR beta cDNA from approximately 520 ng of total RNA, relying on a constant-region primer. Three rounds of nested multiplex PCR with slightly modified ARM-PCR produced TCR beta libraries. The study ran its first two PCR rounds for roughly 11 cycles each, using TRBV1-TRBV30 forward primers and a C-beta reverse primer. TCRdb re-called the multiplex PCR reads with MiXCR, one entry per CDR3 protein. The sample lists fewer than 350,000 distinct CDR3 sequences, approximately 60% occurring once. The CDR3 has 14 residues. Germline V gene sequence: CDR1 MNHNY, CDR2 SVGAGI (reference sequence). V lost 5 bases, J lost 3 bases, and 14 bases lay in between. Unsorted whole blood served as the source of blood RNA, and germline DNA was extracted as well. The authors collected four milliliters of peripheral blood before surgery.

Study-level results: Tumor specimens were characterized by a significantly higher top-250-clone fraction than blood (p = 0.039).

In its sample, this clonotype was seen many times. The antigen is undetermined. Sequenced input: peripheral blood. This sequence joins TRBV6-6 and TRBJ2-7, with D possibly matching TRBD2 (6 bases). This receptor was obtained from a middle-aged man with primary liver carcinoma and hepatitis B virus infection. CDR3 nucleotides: TGTGCCAGCAGTGTAGGGACTGCCTTCTACGAGCAGTACTTC. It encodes CASSVGTAFYEQYF.